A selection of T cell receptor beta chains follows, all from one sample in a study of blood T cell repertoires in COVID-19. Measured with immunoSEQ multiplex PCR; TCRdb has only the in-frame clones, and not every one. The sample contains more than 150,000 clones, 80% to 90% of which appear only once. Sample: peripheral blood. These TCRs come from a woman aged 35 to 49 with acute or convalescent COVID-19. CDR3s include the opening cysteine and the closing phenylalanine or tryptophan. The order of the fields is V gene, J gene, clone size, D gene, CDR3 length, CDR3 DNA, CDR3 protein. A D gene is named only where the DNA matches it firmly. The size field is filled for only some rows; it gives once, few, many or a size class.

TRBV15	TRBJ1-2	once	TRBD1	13	TGTGCCACCGGGACAGGGGGCAACTATGGCTACACCTTC	CATGTGGNYGYTF
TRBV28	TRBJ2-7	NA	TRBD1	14	TGTGCCACAAAACGCCGGGGACAGGCCTACGAGCAGTACTTC	CATKRRGQAYEQYF
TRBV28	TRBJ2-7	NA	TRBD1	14	TGTGCCAGCAGTTTAAGGACAGGGGAATGCGAGCAGTACTTC	CASSLRTGECEQYF
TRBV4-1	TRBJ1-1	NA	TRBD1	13	TGCGCCAGCAGCGACAGGGGGAGTACTGAAGCTTTCTTT	CASSDRGSTEAFF
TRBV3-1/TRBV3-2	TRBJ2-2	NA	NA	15	TGTGCCAGCAGCCAAGGCACGGGGAACACCGGGGAGCTGTTTTTT	CASSQGTGNTGELFF
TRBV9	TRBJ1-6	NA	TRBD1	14	TGTGCCAGCAGCGCCGGGACAGGGAATTCACCCCTCCACTTT	CASSAGTGNSPLHF
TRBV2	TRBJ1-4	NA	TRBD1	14	TGTGCCAGCAGTGCCAGGACAGGGGGTGAAAAACTGTTTTTT	CASSARTGGEKLFF
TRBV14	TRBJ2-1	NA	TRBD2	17	TGTGCCAGCAGCCCTGGGACTAGCGGGACCTTCTACAATGAGCAGTTCTTC	CASSPGTSGTFYNEQFF
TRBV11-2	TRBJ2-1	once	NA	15	TGTGCCAGCAGCTTAGGTGCTAGTTATTACAATGAGCAGTTCTTC	CASSLGASYYNEQFF
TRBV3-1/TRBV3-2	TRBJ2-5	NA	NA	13	TGTGCCAGCAGCCAAGGGGCTAGTCGGGACCAGTACTTC	CASSQGASRDQYF
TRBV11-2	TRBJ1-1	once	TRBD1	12	TGTGCCAGCAGCTCAAGGACAGGGGAAGCTTTCTTT	CASSSRTGEAFF
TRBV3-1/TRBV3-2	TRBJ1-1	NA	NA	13	TGTGCCAGCAGCCAAGGCGGCCCCGCTGAAGCTTTCTTT	CASSQGGPAEAFF
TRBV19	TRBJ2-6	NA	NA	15	TGTGCCAGTATGTGGCAGGCCTCTGGGGCCAACGTCCTGACTTTC	CASMWQASGANVLTF
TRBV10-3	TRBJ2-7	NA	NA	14	TGTGCCATCAGTGAGTCTAGTCAAACCTACGAGCAGTACTTC	CAISESSQTYEQYF
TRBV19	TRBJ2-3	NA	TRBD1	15	TGTGCCAGTAGCGCCCGGGACAGGGTGACAGATACGCAGTATTTT	CASSARDRVTDTQYF
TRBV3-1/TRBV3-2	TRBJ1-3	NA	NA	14	TGTGCCAGCAGCCAGCCGAGGGTTGGAAACACCATATATTTT	CASSQPRVGNTIYF
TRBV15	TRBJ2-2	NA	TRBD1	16	TGTGCCACCAGTAGAGGACAGGGTCCGATGACCGGGGAGCTGTTTTTT	CATSRGQGPMTGELFF
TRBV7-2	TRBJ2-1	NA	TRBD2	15	TGTGCCAGCAGCTTAGATGCGGGAGGCCACAATGAGCAGTTCTTC	CASSLDAGGHNEQFF
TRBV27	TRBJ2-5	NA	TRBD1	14	TGTGCCAGCAGAATCGACAGGGTTCAAGAGACCCAGTACTTC	CASRIDRVQETQYF
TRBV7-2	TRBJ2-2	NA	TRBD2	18	TGTGCCAGCAGCTTAGGGTGGAGACTAGCGGGGGGGCCCGGGGAGCTGTTTTTT	CASSLGWRLAGGPGELFF
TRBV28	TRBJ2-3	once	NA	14	TGTGCCAGCTCCCCGGGTCTACTCGTCGATACGCAGTATTTT	CASSPGLLVDTQYF
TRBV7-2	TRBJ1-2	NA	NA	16	TGTGCCAGCAGCTTAGCATTTGGGACACTTAACTATGGCTACACCTTC	CASSLAFGTLNYGYTF
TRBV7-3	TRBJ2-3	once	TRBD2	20	TGTGCCAGCAGCCCTGTCGTGCTAGCGGGAGGGGATCCAAGGGCAGATACGCAGTATTTT	CASSPVVLAGGDPRADTQYF
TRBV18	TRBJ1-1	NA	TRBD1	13	TGTGCCAGCTCACGACAACAGGGGAAGGAAGCTTTCTTT	CASSRQQGKEAFF
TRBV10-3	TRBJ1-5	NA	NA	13	TGTGCCATCAGTTCCGTTAGCAATCAGCCCCAGCATTTT	CAISSVSNQPQHF
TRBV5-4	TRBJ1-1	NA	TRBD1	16	TGTGCCAGCAGCGCGACAGGGAGTAGAATGAACACTGAAGCTTTCTTT	CASSATGSRMNTEAFF
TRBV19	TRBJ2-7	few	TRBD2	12	TGTGCCACCCGAGCGGGGTTCCACGAGCAGTACTTC	CATRAGFHEQYF
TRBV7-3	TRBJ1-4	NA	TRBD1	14	TGTGCCAGCAGCTTAACAGGGGGCTCTGAAAAACTGTTTTTT	CASSLTGGSEKLFF
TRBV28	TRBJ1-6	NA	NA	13	TGTGCCAGCAGTCAGACTTCAAATTCACCCCTCCACTTT	CASSQTSNSPLHF
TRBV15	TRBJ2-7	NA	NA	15	TGTGCCACCAGCAGAGATCCCCAGGACTCTTACGAGCAGTACTTC	CATSRDPQDSYEQYF
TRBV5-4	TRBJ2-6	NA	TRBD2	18	TGTGCCAGCAGCACGGGACTAGCGGGTATCTCTGGGGCCAACGTCCTGACTTTC	CASSTGLAGISGANVLTF
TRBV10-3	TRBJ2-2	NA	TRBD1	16	TGTGCCATCAGTGCCGGACCGGGACAGGGGGCCGGGGAGCTGTTTTTT	CAISAGPGQGAGELFF
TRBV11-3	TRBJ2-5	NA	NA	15	TGTGCCAGCAGCTTTGCGGGGGCGCAACGAGAGACCCAGTACTTC	CASSFAGAQRETQYF
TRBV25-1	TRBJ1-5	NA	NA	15	TGTGCCAGCAGTGAACCCGGGGCGGGAAGTCAGCCCCAGCATTTT	CASSEPGAGSQPQHF
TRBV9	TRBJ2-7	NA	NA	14	TGTGCCAGCAGCGTCGAGGGGAGGTGGACCGAGCAGTACTTC	CASSVEGRWTEQYF
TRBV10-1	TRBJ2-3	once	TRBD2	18	TGCGCCAGCAGTGATTCCGGACTAGCGGGGAAAAGCACAGATACGCAGTATTTT	CASSDSGLAGKSTDTQYF
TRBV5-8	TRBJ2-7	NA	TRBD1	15	TGTGCCAGCAGCGCTCGGGGACAGGCGAACTACGAGCAGTACTTC	CASSARGQANYEQYF
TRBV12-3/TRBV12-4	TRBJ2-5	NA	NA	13	TGTGCCAGCAGGCAAAAGGGGCCCGAGACCCAGTACTTC	CASRQKGPETQYF
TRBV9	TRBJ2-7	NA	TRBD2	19	TGTGCCAGCAGCGTAGATAGGACTAGCGGGACTAGAGATCCCTACGAGCAGTACTTC	CASSVDRTSGTRDPYEQYF
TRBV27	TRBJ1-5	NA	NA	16	TGTGCCAGCAGCCCCCTGGGCAGGGAGGACAATCAGCCCCAGCATTTT	CASSPLGREDNQPQHF
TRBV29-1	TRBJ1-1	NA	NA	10	TGCAGCGGGCAGGATTCTGAAGCTTTCTTT	CSGQDSEAFF
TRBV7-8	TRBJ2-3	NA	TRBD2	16	TGTGCCAGCAGCTTATCACTAGCGGGGGCCACAGATACGCAGTATTTT	CASSLSLAGATDTQYF
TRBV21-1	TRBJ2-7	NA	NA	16	TGTGCCAGCAGCACAAAGAAGCGGGAGTTAAGGTGCGAGCAGTACTTC	CASSTKKRELRCEQYF
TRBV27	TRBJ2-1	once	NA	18	TGTGCCAGCAGTCCATTCAGCAGGGGCTACACTAGTGACAATGAGCAGTTCTTC	CASSPFSRGYTSDNEQFF
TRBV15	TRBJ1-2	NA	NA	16	TGTGCCACCAGCAGAGCTCTAGGGGCAGCCAACTATGGCTACACCTTC	CATSRALGAANYGYTF
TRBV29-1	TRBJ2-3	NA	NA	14	TGCAGCGTTACGTCTAGCTGGGGAACAGATACGCAGTATTTT	CSVTSSWGTDTQYF
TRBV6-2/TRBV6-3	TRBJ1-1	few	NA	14	TGTGCCAGCAGTTATGGACAGACGAACACTGAAGCTTTCTTT	CASSYGQTNTEAFF
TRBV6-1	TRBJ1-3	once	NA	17	TGTGCCAGCAGTGCTTCGACAGCGACTTTCTCTGGAAACACCATATATTTT	CASSASTATFSGNTIYF
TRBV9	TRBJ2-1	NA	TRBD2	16	TGTGCCAGCAGCGTAACTAGCGTCTCAATGGGGAATGAGCAGTTCTTC	CASSVTSVSMGNEQFF
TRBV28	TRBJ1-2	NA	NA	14	TGTGCCAGCAGTTGGAGAAACCCAATCGATGGCTACACCTTC	CASSWRNPIDGYTF
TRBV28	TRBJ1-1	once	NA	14	TGTGCCAGCAGTTTAAGCCGCCAGAACACTGAAGCTTTCTTT	CASSLSRQNTEAFF
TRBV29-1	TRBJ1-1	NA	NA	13	TGCAGCGCCGAGAGTCAGGCGAACACTGAAGCTTTCTTT	CSAESQANTEAFF
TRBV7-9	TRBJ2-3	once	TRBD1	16	TGTGCCAGCAGCATGTACAGGGGGCCTAGCACAGATACGCAGTATTTT	CASSMYRGPSTDTQYF
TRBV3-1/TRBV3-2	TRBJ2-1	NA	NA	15	TGTGCCAGCAGCCTACCGAGACAGCAGTACAATGAGCAGTTCTTC	CASSLPRQQYNEQFF
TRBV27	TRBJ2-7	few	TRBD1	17	TGTGCCAGCAGTTTTCCTCCTCCCGGGACAGGGATTGACGAGCAGTACTTC	CASSFPPPGTGIDEQYF
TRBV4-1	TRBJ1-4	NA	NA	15	TGCGCCAGCAGCTCTCGGAGAGGGGAGGGTGAAAAACTGTTTTTT	CASSSRRGEGEKLFF
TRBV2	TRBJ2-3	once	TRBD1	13	TGTGCCAGCGGACAGGAAAGCACAGATACGCAGTATTTT	CASGQESTDTQYF
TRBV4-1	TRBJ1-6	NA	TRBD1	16	TGCGCCAGCAGCCAATCCTCGACAGGGGAAGGATCACCCCTCCACTTT	CASSQSSTGEGSPLHF
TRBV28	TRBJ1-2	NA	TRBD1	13	TGTGCCAGCAGTCATACAGGGGGCTCGCGCTACACCTTC	CASSHTGGSRYTF